The text below deals with one T cell receptor beta chain. Here immunoSEQ multiplex PCR was the method, and the copy in TCRdb shows in-frame clones only, minus some. Altogether 74,000 or so clones are present, about 93% being singletons, with the ten largest covering approximately 0.27%. The record originates from a study of technical replicates of blood from a few donors. Source material: T cells isolated from PBMCs. The receptor comes from a human donor in good health.

DNA for the CDR3: TGTGCCAGCAGCTTATTTCTGGACAGGGAGGTGGAGGAGCAGTACTTC. Amino acid sequence: CASSLFLDREVEEQYF. The chain couples TRBV7-6 to TRBJ2-7, with TRBD1 matching over 8 bases. The CDR3 spans 16 residues. V lost 2 bases and J lost 7; bases outside the gene matches: 13. Germline V gives CDR1 SGHVS, CDR2 FNYEAQ.